A single sample is the source of the 23 T cell receptor beta chains below, sequenced in a study of blood T cell repertoires in COVID-19. Assay used: immunoSEQ multiplex PCR; TCRdb lists only in-frame clones, some missing. In the table there are fewer than 250,000 clones, roughly 89% of which are singletons. Source material: PBMCs or T cells enriched from blood (not recorded which). The receptors stem from a woman aged 25 to 39 with acute COVID-19.

The chain links TRBV29-1 to TRBJ2-7; D not resolved. This CDR3 has 13 residues. Trimming left V 4 bases short and J 2 bases short, with 12 bases between. The germline V gene has CDR1 SQVTM and CDR2 ANQGSEA. CDR3 nucleotides: TGCAGCGTTGCAGGTCGGCAGACCTACGAGCAGTACTTC. The encoded protein is CSVAGRQTYEQYF.

The J gene is TRBJ1-1, the V gene TRBV5-1, with 7 bases fitting TRBD1. The CDR3 has 13 residues. CDR1 is SGHRS and CDR2 is YFSETQ in the germline V gene. V lost 5 bases to trimming and J lost 2 bases; unmatched junction nucleotides: 3. This CDR3 is CASRGQQNTEAFF. In DNA, the CDR3 is TGCGCCAGCAGGGGACAGCAAAACACTGAAGCTTTCTTT.

This chain links TRBV29-1 with TRBJ1-2; D remains ambiguous. Trimming removed 1 base from V and 3 bases from J, with 12 bases in between. This CDR3 comprises 14 residues. From germline, CDR1 is SQVTM and CDR2 ANQGSEA. This chain's CDR3 is CSVEGLGLYYGYTF. CDR3 nucleotides: TGCAGCGTTGAAGGACTCGGACTTTACTATGGCTACACCTTC. Using reference TRBV29-1 and TRBJ1-2 for the parts outside the CDR3, the full variable domain is SAVISQKPSRDICQRGTSLTIQCQVDSQVTMMFWYRQQPGQSLTLIATANQGSEATYESGFVIDKFPISRPNLTFSTLTVSNMSPEDSSIYLCSVEGLGLYYGYTFGSGTRLTVV.

This rearrangement joins TRBV18 to TRBJ1-4, with 10 positions matching TRBD1. CDR3 size: 17 residues. V lost 6 bases, J lost 6 bases, and 13 bases stayed unmatched. Germline V CDR1 and CDR2: KGHSH, LQKENI. The CDR3 sequence is CASSLSRFGTGDEKLFF. For the CDR3, the DNA is TGTGCCAGCTCCCTCTCAAGGTTCGGGACAGGGGATGAAAAACTGTTTTTT.

J is TRBJ2-7 and V is TRBV2, with TRBD2 identical over 10 bases. Germline V gene lookup returns CDR1 SNHLY and CDR2 FYNNEI. With V trimmed by 6 bases and J by 6 bases, 5 bases remained unmatched. There are 13 residues in the CDR3. CDR3 DNA: TGTGCCAGCAGACAGCGGGGGGGGCTCGAGCAGTACTTC. It is translated as CASRQRGGLEQYF. Variable domain in full (rest from reference TRBV2 and TRBJ2-7): EPEVTQTPSHQVTQMGQEVILRCVPISNHLYFYWYRQILGQKVEFLVSFYNNEISEKSEIFDDQFSVERPDGSNFTLKIRSTKLEDSAMYFCASRQRGGLEQYFGPGTRLTVT.

The rearrangement links TRBV19 to TRBJ1-1; D might be TRBD1 (6 bases). The CDR3 totals 15 residues. Germline CDR1 reads LNHDA; CDR2 reads SQIVND (reference sequence). V was clipped by 3 bases and J by 5 bases, with 16 bases between them. The CDR3, as DNA: TGTGCCAGTAGTATGGGGGGGGGCGTGAGAACTGAAGCTTTCTTT. This translates into CASSMGGGVRTEAFF. The variable domain in full, completed from reference TRBV19 and TRBJ1-1, reads DGGITQSPKYLFRKEGQNVTLSCEQNLNHDAMYWYRQDPGQGLRLIYYSQIVNDFQKGDIAEGYSVSREKKESFPLTVTSAQKNPTAFYLCASSMGGGVRTEAFFGQGTRLTVV.

The rearrangement joins TRBV24-1 to TRBJ2-1; TRBD1 aligns across 10 bases. The trim removed 1 base at V and 8 bases at J, leaving 4 bases unmatched. Germline V gene sequence: CDR1 KGHDR, CDR2 SFDVKD. The CDR3 loop spans 15 amino acids. CDR3 DNA: TGTGCCACCAGTGATTTCGGGACAGGGGTGGATGAGCAGTTCTTC. This encodes CATSDFGTGVDEQFF.

The rearrangement links TRBV11-3 to TRBJ2-7; no firm D call. CDR1 and CDR2 (germline): SGHNT, YENEEA. Trimming removed 6 bases from V and 6 bases from J, with 9 bases in between. The CDR3 consists of 11 residues. Here the CDR3 reads CASRSPGEQYF. The CDR3 region has the DNA TGTGCCAGCAGATCCCCCGGCGAGCAGTACTTC.

This chain joins TRBV27 and TRBJ1-6; D is undetermined. CDR1 and CDR2 from the germline V gene are MNHEY and SMNVEV (reference sequence). This CDR3 contains 13 residues. V was shortened by 8 bases and J by 7 bases, with 12 bases between the two germline ends. The CDR3 spells CASHRGGNSPLHF. The CDR3 DNA is TGTGCCAGCCACCGGGGTGGGAATTCACCCCTCCACTTT.

The J gene is TRBJ1-2, the V gene TRBV19, with 7 positions matching TRBD1. Germline values: CDR1 LNHDA, CDR2 SQIVND (reference sequence). The V segment lost 7 bases and the J segment 2 bases; nucleotides outside the gene matches: 4. The CDR3 sequence is 13 residues long. Here the CDR3 reads CASTPTGNYGYTF. CDR3 DNA: TGTGCCAGTACCCCGACAGGGAACTATGGCTACACCTTC.

The genes are TRBV6-5 and TRBJ1-5; possible D gene TRBD1, 6 bases. CDR1 and CDR2 from the germline V gene are MNHEY and SVGAGI. V gave up 6 bases and J gave up 4 bases, with 10 bases separating them. The CDR3 spans 13 residues. The CDR3 here is CASRTGYNQPQHF. DNA of the CDR3: TGTGCCAGCAGAACAGGGTATAATCAGCCCCAGCATTTT.

The rearrangement uses TRBV6-1 and TRBJ2-5; 7 bases are shared with TRBD1. With 3 bases clipped from V and 3 bases from J, the junction kept 7 bases outside the gene matches. The germline V gene encodes CDR1 MNHNS and CDR2 SASEGT. The CDR3 runs to 15 residues. The CDR3 reads CASSDRMTGKETQYF. CDR3 in DNA: TGTGCCAGCAGTGACCGGATGACAGGGAAAGAGACCCAGTACTTC.

V is TRBV19 and J is TRBJ1-2; D is uncertain. The CDR3 is made up of 13 amino acids. Trimming took 4 bases from V and 7 from J, leaving 13 bases between them. Germline V gene lookup returns CDR1 LNHDA and CDR2 SQIVND (reference sequence). The CDR3 is CASSSEGVSGYTF. CDR3 nucleotide sequence: TGTGCCAGTAGTAGCGAGGGAGTATCTGGCTACACCTTC.

This clone was observed a single time. The chain combines TRBV27 with TRBJ2-7; 8 nucleotides agree with TRBD1. Germline trimming cut 2 bases from V and 3 bases from J; bases unmatched to any gene: 6. The CDR3 runs to 15 residues. In germline, CDR1 is MNHEY, CDR2 SMNVEV (reference sequence). CDR3 bases: TGTGCCAGCAGTTTAGGGACAGGTAGAGTCTACGAGCAGTACTTC. Encoded protein: CASSLGTGRVYEQYF.

The chain carries TRBV6-2 or TRBV6-3 and TRBJ1-2, with 7 bases lining up with TRBD1. The CDR3 sequence is 14 residues long. Germline-derived CDR1 and CDR2 are MNHEY and SVGEGT. V lost 2 bases to trimming and J lost 3 bases; unmatched junction nucleotides: 3. The CDR3 DNA is TGTGCCAGCAGTTACGGGACAGCAGACTATGGCTACACCTTC. As protein: CASSYGTADYGYTF.

V gene TRBV6-2 or TRBV6-3 combines with J gene TRBJ2-1, with TRBD2 identical over 15 bases. This CDR3 is built from 20 residues. With V trimmed by 6 bases and J by 0 bases, 12 bases remained unmatched. Germline CDR1 reads MNHEY; CDR2 reads SVGEGT. DNA of the CDR3: TGTGCCAGCAGCCCAATTGGGACTAGCGGGGGGCTGGCCTCCTACAATGAGCAGTTCTTC. Protein sequence: CASSPIGTSGGLASYNEQFF.

The rearrangement joins TRBV7-9 to TRBJ1-2, with no clear D. Germline assignment: CDR1 SEHNR and CDR2 FQNEAQ (reference sequence). The CDR3 contains 15 residues. Trimming cost V 2 bases and J 4 bases, with 14 bases left between them. As DNA, the CDR3 is TGTGCCAGCAGCTTATCCGGGGATAGTAGCTATGGCTACACCTTC. Its protein is CASSLSGDSSYGYTF.

This chain links TRBV4-1 with TRBJ1-2, with a tentative D call TRBD1 (6 bases). The CDR3 consists of 12 residues. V lost 2 bases and J lost 8, with 9 bases in between. Per germline, CDR1 MGHRA and CDR2 YSYEKL. DNA for the CDR3: TGCGCCAGCAGCCAAAACAGGGACGGCTACACCTTC. It yields the protein CASSQNRDGYTF.

V and J are TRBV2 and TRBJ2-1; 10 nucleotides line up with TRBD2. Germline V gene lookup returns CDR1 SNHLY and CDR2 FYNNEI. The CDR3 runs 13 residues. V dropped 4 bases and J dropped 9; count of bases not matched to a gene: 3. The CDR3 region has the DNA TGTGCCAGCAGTGGAGCGGGGGGGCCTGAGCAGTTCTTC. Translation gives CASSGAGGPEQFF.

The chain has TRBV10-3 and TRBJ1-6, with 8 bases that match TRBD1. The junction had 7 bases not matched to a gene; V was cut back by 3 bases and J by 6 bases. The CDR3 spans 16 residues. Looked up from germline, CDR1 is ENHRY and CDR2 is SYGVKD. The CDR3 region has the DNA TGTGCCATCAGTGAAACAGGGGGTCCGTCTAATTCACCCCTCCACTTT. It yields the protein CAISETGGPSNSPLHF.

The genes are TRBV11-2 and TRBJ2-7; tentatively, D is TRBD2 (6 bases). CDR1 and CDR2 from the germline V gene are SGHAT and FQNNGV. V gave up 5 bases and J gave up 6 bases, with 11 bases separating them. The CDR3 loop spans 12 amino acids. The CDR3 here is CASSGQGGEQYF. In nucleotides, the CDR3 is TGTGCCAGCAGCGGGCAGGGAGGCGAGCAGTACTTC.

J is TRBJ1-1 and V is TRBV13; 8 bases are a match to TRBD1. The CDR3 extends over 15 amino acids. CDR1 and CDR2 from the germline V gene are PRHDT and FYEKMQ (reference sequence). The V and J ends lost 5 bases and 2 bases, in that order; junction bases with no gene match: 7. The CDR3 DNA sequence: TGTGCCAGCAGCCGCGTGGACAGGGTAAACACTGAAGCTTTCTTT. It codes for CASSRVDRVNTEAFF.

The genes are TRBV30 and TRBJ1-1; 9 bases map to TRBD1. Germline V gene sequence: CDR1 GTSNPN, CDR2 SVGIG (reference sequence). The CDR3 extends over 15 amino acids. V lost 0 bases and J lost 7; bases outside the gene matches: 9. CDR3 region: CAWSVSGQGWGEAFF. The CDR3 nucleotides read TGTGCCTGGAGTGTATCTGGACAGGGGTGGGGTGAAGCTTTCTTT.